Following are 32 T cell receptor beta chains from one sample sequenced in a study of T cell responses to AZD1222 COVID-19 vaccine. Some clones are missing from TCRdb's copy, which holds only in-frame ones; the method was immunoSEQ multiplex PCR. The sample records 110,000 or so clones, more than 75% being singletons. Specimen: peripheral blood, collected on day 0 of AZD1222 vaccination. The receptors stem from an adult in good health.

The CDR3 loop reads CASSIRQGNTGELFF. In DNA, the CDR3 is TGTGCCAGTAGTATAAGACAGGGGAACACCGGGGAGCTGTTTTTT. V and J are TRBV19 and TRBJ2-2; 7 bases are a match to TRBD1. Trimming removed 2 bases from V and 1 base from J; junction bases left unmatched: 1. Germline V gives CDR1 LNHDA, CDR2 SQIVND (reference sequence). This CDR3 region has 15 residues.

This clone appeared a few times. The J gene is TRBJ2-7, the V gene TRBV19, with D hard to call. Germline CDR1 LNHDA, CDR2 SQIVND (reference sequence). The CDR3 has 14 residues. Trimming removed 5 bases from V and 0 bases from J, with 11 bases in between. CDR3 in amino acids: CASSEQISSYEQYF. The CDR3 coding sequence is TGTGCCAGTAGTGAGCAGATCAGCTCCTACGAGCAGTACTTC.

This clone appeared a single time. CDR3: CASSFEGAGELFF. CDR3 DNA sequence: TGTGCCAGCAGCTTTGAGGGTGCCGGGGAGCTGTTTTTT. The gene calls are TRBV5-4 and TRBJ2-2; D might be TRBD2 (5 bases). The CDR3 contains 13 residues. CDR1 SGHNT and CDR2 YYREEE come from the germline V gene (reference sequence). V gave up 2 bases and J gave up 6 bases, with 8 bases separating them.

This chain connects TRBV6-6 to TRBJ2-1, with TRBD2 as a possible D gene (5 bases). Trimming removed 2 bases at V and 8 bases at J, with 16 bases between. The CDR3 is 15 residues long. The germline CDR1 and CDR2 sequences are MNHNY and SVGAGI (reference sequence). The CDR3 DNA reads as TGTGCCAGCAGTTACCGGGAATCCAGTGGGGATGAGCAGTTCTTC. Translated, it gives CASSYRESSGDEQFF.

The chain uses TRBV3-1 (or the pseudogene TRBV3-2) and TRBJ2-1, with TRBD2 matching 14 bases. Germline CDR1 and CDR2: LGHDT and YNNKEL (reference sequence). The CDR3 has 15 residues. Unmatched junction bases numbered 1, after V lost 3 bases and J lost 6 bases. The CDR3: CASSQGTSGSNEQFF. The DNA of the CDR3 is TGTGCCAGCAGCCAGGGGACTAGCGGGAGCAATGAGCAGTTCTTC.

The rearrangement joins TRBV3-1 (or the pseudogene TRBV3-2) to TRBJ1-4; D may be TRBD1 (5 bases). V was trimmed by 2 bases and J by 3 bases, leaving 7 bases between them. Germline CDR1 LGHDT, CDR2 YNNKEL (reference sequence). This CDR3 comprises 14 residues. The DNA for the CDR3 is TGTGCCAGCAGCCAAACAGGCCCTAATGAAAAACTGTTTTTT. Its translation is CASSQTGPNEKLFF.

This clone was recorded once. The chain recombines TRBV7-9 with TRBJ1-5; weak D call: TRBD1 (5 bases). The CDR3 covers 13 residues. Germline V gives CDR1 SEHNR, CDR2 FQNEAQ (reference sequence). Trimming took 1 base from V and 8 from J, leaving 9 bases between them. CDR3: CASSLGGREPQHF. The CDR3 bases are TGTGCCAGCAGCTTAGGGGGCCGAGAGCCCCAGCATTTT. The variable domain in full, with the rest retrieved from reference TRBV7-9 and TRBJ1-5, is DTGVSQNPRHKITKRGQNVTFRCDPISEHNRLYWYRQTLGQGPEFLTYFQNEAQLEKSRLLSDRFSAERPKGSFSTLEIQRTEQGDSAMYLCASSLGGREPQHFGDGTRLSIL.

A note on this clone: The junction departs from the called germline gene at one end, perhaps through a read error. The chain couples TRBV19 to TRBJ1-5; D gene ambiguous. The CDR3 is made up of 15 amino acids. Germline V gene sequence: CDR1 LNHDA, CDR2 SQIVND (reference sequence). The CDR3 here is CASKAFGDSNQSQHF. The CDR3 DNA sequence: TGTGCCAGTAAGGCTTTTGGAGATAGCAATCAGTCCCAGCATTTT. Supplemented by reference TRBV19 and TRBJ1-5, the full variable domain reads DGGITQSPKYLFRKEGQNVTLSCEQNLNHDAMYWYRQDPGQGLRLIYYSQIVNDFQKGDIAEGYSVSREKKESFPLTVTSAQKNPTAFYLCASKAFGDSNQSQHFGDGTRLSIL.

CDR3 sequence reads: CATSRAVPGQANEKLFF. CDR3 DNA: TGTGCCACCAGCAGAGCAGTGCCGGGACAGGCTAATGAAAAACTGTTTTTT. The rearrangement links TRBV15 to TRBJ1-4, with 8 bases identical to TRBD1. Germline CDR1 reads LNHNV; CDR2 reads YYDKDF (reference sequence). The trim removed 1 base at V and 3 bases at J, leaving 7 bases unmatched. This CDR3 spans 17 amino acids.

This clone was recorded once. The chain recombines TRBV3-1 (or the pseudogene TRBV3-2) with TRBJ2-3; 7 bases match TRBD2. Germline V gives CDR1 LGHDT, CDR2 YNNKEL (reference sequence). The junction had 4 bases not matched to a gene; V was cut back by 4 bases and J by 0 bases. This CDR3 contains 15 residues. This chain's CDR3 is CASSPTSASTDTQYF. In nucleotides, the CDR3 is TGTGCCAGCAGCCCCACTAGCGCCAGCACAGATACGCAGTATTTT.

V usage is TRBV2 and J usage is TRBJ2-2; TRBD2 matches 11 bases. Unmatched junction bases numbered 6, after V lost 8 bases and J lost 4 bases. The CDR3 has 15 residues. Germline V gives CDR1 SNHLY, CDR2 FYNNEI. CDR3 nucleotide sequence: TGTGCCAGCCTTGGGACTAGCGGTATCACCGGGGAGCTGTTTTTT. Translating gives CASLGTSGITGELFF.

The chain couples TRBV2 to TRBJ2-7; D ambiguous. Per germline, CDR1 SNHLY and CDR2 FYNNEI. V lost 6 bases, J lost 4 bases, and 4 bases lay in between. The CDR3 consists of 10 residues. The CDR3 loop reads CASRVYEQYF. CDR3 sequence (DNA): TGTGCCAGCAGGGTGTACGAGCAGTACTTC.

J is TRBJ1-4 and V is TRBV7-2; D is uncertain. Germline V CDR1 and CDR2: SGHTA, FQGNSA. V lost 4 bases, J lost 8 bases, and 11 bases lay in between. The length of the CDR3 is 13 residues. CDR3 in DNA: TGTGCCAGCAGCTCAGTAATTCACGAAAAACTGTTTTTT. Its protein product is CASSSVIHEKLFF.

This clone showed up just once. This chain links TRBV2 with TRBJ2-5; D is unresolved. This CDR3 spans 14 amino acids. Trimming pared 3 bases from V and 2 bases from J, leaving 10 bases between. The germline gives CDR1 SNHLY, CDR2 FYNNEI. Here the CDR3 DNA reads TGTGCCAGCAGTGAGCGGACGGATCAAGAGACCCAGTACTTC. Protein sequence: CASSERTDQETQYF.

The chain links TRBV7-9 to TRBJ1-1; 8 nucleotides line up with TRBD1. Germline CDR1 and CDR2: SEHNR and FQNEAQ (reference sequence). CDR3 length equals 16 residues. The ends lost 4 bases at V and 6 bases at J; junction bases unmatched: 13. The CDR3 nucleotides are TGTGCCAGCAGCTCGGACAGGGCAGGTCTCTGGGCTGAAGCTTTCTTT. This translates into CASSSDRAGLWAEAFF.

The V and J genes are TRBV5-4 and TRBJ1-4; D may be TRBD1 (5 bases). The CDR3 has 15 residues. The V end was cut by 3 bases, the J end by 3 bases, with 12 bases between. Germline loops: CDR1 SGHNT, CDR2 YYREEE (reference sequence). CDR3 residues: CASSSPGIANEKLFF. CDR3 sequence (DNA): TGTGCCAGCAGCTCTCCAGGGATAGCTAATGAAAAACTGTTTTTT.

This sequence joins TRBV12-5 and TRBJ1-4, with a possible D match to TRBD1 (6 bases). V was cut by 6 bases and J by 8 bases, with 10 bases left in between. CDR3 length equals 12 residues. The germline V gene encodes CDR1 LGHNT and CDR2 FRNRAP. The CDR3, as DNA: TGTGCTAGTGGATGGACAGCGGAAAAACTGTTTTTT. Amino acid sequence: CASGWTAEKLFF. Looking up the rest from reference TRBV12-5 and TRBJ1-4 gives the full variable domain: DARVTQTPRHKVTEMGQEVTMRCQPILGHNTVFWYRQTMMQGLELLAYFRNRAPLDDSGMPKDRFSAEMPDATLATLKIQPSEPRDSAVYFCASGWTAEKLFFGSGTQLSVL.

This clone was found once. The rearrangement uses TRBV21-1 and TRBJ2-7; TRBD2, the D gene given by the table, was not confirmed from the DNA. TRBV21-1 is assigned pseudogene status. The CDR3 extends over 17 amino acids. The CDR3 DNA is TGTGCCAGCAGCGCGCGCCGGACAGTGGGAGGGGTATACGAGCAGTACTTC. Residues: CASSARRTVGGVYEQYF.

The chain links TRBV3-1 (or the pseudogene TRBV3-2) to TRBJ2-1, with D perhaps assigned TRBD1 or TRBD2 (5 bases each). Germline values: CDR1 LGHDT, CDR2 YNNKEL (reference sequence). Between the trimmed V and J ends, which lost 4 bases and 5 bases, there was a span of 12 bases. This CDR3 has 14 residues. The CDR3 spells CASSLPGTNNEQFF. The CDR3 region has the DNA TGTGCCAGCAGCCTCCCCGGGACCAACAATGAGCAGTTCTTC.

This sequence joins TRBV5-8 and TRBJ1-1; 8 bases map to TRBD1. Germline CDR1 reads SGHTS; CDR2 reads YDEGEE. Trimming cost V 4 bases and J 4 bases; bases outside gene matches: 9. This CDR3 is built from 15 residues. The CDR3 reads CASSPTTGAFTEAFF. CDR3 nucleotides: TGTGCCAGCAGCCCCACGACAGGGGCTTTCACTGAAGCTTTCTTT.

This clone is judged medium-sized. The chain combines TRBV3-1 (or the pseudogene TRBV3-2) with TRBJ1-2; unclear D gene. V was trimmed by 0 bases and J by 6 bases, leaving 17 bases between them. Germline loops: CDR1 LGHDT, CDR2 YNNKEL (reference sequence). There are 16 residues in the CDR3. The CDR3 spells CASSQDTRSPGDGYTF. As DNA, the CDR3 is TGTGCCAGCAGCCAAGATACGCGCAGCCCCGGAGATGGCTACACCTTC.

This clone was seen only a few times. The V gene is TRBV6-5, the J gene TRBJ1-3; no clear D. Trimming shortened V by 6 bases and J by 0 bases, and 6 bases separated the two germline ends. CDR1 MNHEY and CDR2 SVGAGI come from the germline V gene. This CDR3 comprises 13 residues. This CDR3 reads CASSSVSGNTIYF. The CDR3 DNA reads as TGTGCCAGCAGCTCAGTCTCTGGAAACACCATATATTTT.

This clone was counted only a few times. This rearrangement joins TRBV6-1 to TRBJ1-6; D possibly corresponds to TRBD1 (5 bases). Germline V gene data show CDR1 as MNHNS and CDR2 as SASEGT. With 0 bases removed from V and 7 bases from J, the gap between germline ends came to 13 bases. The CDR3 spans 16 residues. The CDR3 spells CASSEAFGGGNSPLHF. CDR3 nucleotide sequence: TGTGCCAGCAGTGAAGCGTTCGGGGGTGGCAATTCACCCCTCCACTTT.

The rearrangement links TRBV3-1 (or the pseudogene TRBV3-2) to TRBJ2-2; maybe TRBD1 (6 bases). V gave up 8 bases and J gave up 4 bases, with 14 bases separating them. Germline values: CDR1 LGHDT, CDR2 YNNKEL (reference sequence). The length of the CDR3 is 14 residues. The CDR3 protein is CASGPGTFTGELFF. The CDR3 DNA follows: TGTGCCAGCGGACCCGGGACATTCACCGGGGAGCTGTTTTTT.

This clone was seen more than once but under ten times. This chain connects TRBV19 to TRBJ1-1, with 8 positions matching TRBD1. From germline, CDR1 is LNHDA and CDR2 SQIVND (reference sequence). Unmatched junction bases numbered 17, after V lost 4 bases and J lost 7 bases. This CDR3 spans 17 amino acids. CDR3 protein: CASSTKPGQGTPVEAFF. The CDR3 DNA follows: TGTGCCAGTAGTACCAAACCTGGACAGGGAACGCCGGTTGAAGCTTTCTTT. Using reference TRBV19 and TRBJ1-1 for the parts outside the CDR3, the full variable domain is DGGITQSPKYLFRKEGQNVTLSCEQNLNHDAMYWYRQDPGQGLRLIYYSQIVNDFQKGDIAEGYSVSREKKESFPLTVTSAQKNPTAFYLCASSTKPGQGTPVEAFFGQGTRLTVV.

V is TRBV6-5 and J is TRBJ1-2, with a tentative D call TRBD1 (6 bases). This CDR3 comprises 15 residues. Looked up from germline, CDR1 is MNHEY and CDR2 is SVGAGI. Deletions cut 2 bases from V and 9 bases from J, with 19 bases between. The CDR3 coding sequence is TGTGCCAGCAGTTACCTGGGTGGACAGAGTAACAGCTACACCTTC. Protein sequence: CASSYLGGQSNSYTF.

The chain has TRBV6-2 or TRBV6-3 and TRBJ1-6; D call uncertain. Germline assignment: CDR1 MNHEY and CDR2 SVGEGT. The CDR3 length is 12 residues. Trimming left V 6 bases short and J 8 bases short, with 8 bases between. The CDR3 region is CASSHIDSPLHF. The CDR3 nucleotides read TGTGCCAGCAGCCACATCGATTCACCCCTCCACTTT.

The rearrangement uses TRBV20-1 and TRBJ2-7; maybe TRBD1 (6 bases). This CDR3 spans 11 amino acids. Germline CDR1 DFQATT, CDR2 SNEGSKA (reference sequence). The V and J ends lost 2 bases and 9 bases respectively, with 11 bases between them. The CDR3 loop reads CSARMTGGQYF. The CDR3 DNA sequence: TGCAGTGCTAGAATGACAGGAGGGCAGTACTTC.

The chain uses TRBV7-9 and TRBJ1-3; no reliable D call. The ends were cut back, 8 bases at V and 7 bases at J, with 12 bases in the middle. The V gene's germline CDR1 is SEHNR and CDR2 FQNEAQ (reference sequence). The CDR3 runs to 12 residues. The CDR3 here is CASGTVGNTIYF. The CDR3 DNA reads as TGTGCCAGCGGAACAGTTGGGAACACCATATATTTT.

The V and J genes are TRBV5-1 and TRBJ1-6; D might be TRBD1 (5 bases). There are 14 residues in the CDR3. Deletions cut 3 bases from V and 7 bases from J, with 11 bases between. CDR1 is SGHRS and CDR2 is YFSETQ in the germline V gene. The CDR3 loop reads CASSWGKVNSPLHF. In nucleotides, the CDR3 is TGCGCCAGCAGCTGGGGGAAGGTGAATTCACCCCTCCACTTT. Looking up the rest from reference TRBV5-1 and TRBJ1-6 gives the full variable domain: KAGVTQTPRYLIKTRGQQVTLSCSPISGHRSVSWYQQTPGQGLQFLFEYFSETQRNKGNFPGRFSGRQFSNSRSEMNVSTLELGDSALYLCASSWGKVNSPLHFGNGTRLTVT.

The chain links TRBV18 to TRBJ2-5, with TRBD1 identical over 9 bases. Germline V gene data show CDR1 as KGHSH and CDR2 as LQKENI. The CDR3 sequence is 15 residues long. With V trimmed by 6 bases and J by 5 bases, 10 bases remained unmatched. CDR3 region: CASSPGQGSRETQYF. For the CDR3, the DNA is TGTGCCAGCTCGCCGGGACAGGGCTCTCGGGAGACCCAGTACTTC.

V gene TRBV5-1 combines with J gene TRBJ2-2, with unresolved D. The germline CDR1 and CDR2 sequences are SGHRS and YFSETQ. Trimming took 0 bases from V and 4 from J, leaving 13 bases between them. The CDR3 loop spans 16 amino acids. This CDR3 is CASSLEKPTGTGELFF. CDR3 bases: TGCGCCAGCAGCTTGGAAAAACCTACGGGCACCGGGGAGCTGTTTTTT.